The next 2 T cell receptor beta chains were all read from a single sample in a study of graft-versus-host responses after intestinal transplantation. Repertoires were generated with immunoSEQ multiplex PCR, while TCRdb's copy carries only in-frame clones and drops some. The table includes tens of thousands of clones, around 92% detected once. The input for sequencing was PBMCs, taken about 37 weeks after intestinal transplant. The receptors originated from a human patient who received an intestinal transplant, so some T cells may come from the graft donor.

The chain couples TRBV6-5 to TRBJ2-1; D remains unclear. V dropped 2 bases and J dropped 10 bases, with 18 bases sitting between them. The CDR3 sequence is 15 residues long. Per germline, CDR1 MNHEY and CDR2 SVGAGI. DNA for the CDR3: TGTGCCAGCAGTTACCGGCGAGACGGCAAGCCCGAGCAGTTCTTC. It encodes CASSYRRDGKPEQFF.

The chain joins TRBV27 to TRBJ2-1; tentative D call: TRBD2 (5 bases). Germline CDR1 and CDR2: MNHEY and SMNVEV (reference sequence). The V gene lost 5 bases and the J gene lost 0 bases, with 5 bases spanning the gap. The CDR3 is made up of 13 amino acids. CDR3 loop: CASSRDSYNEQFF. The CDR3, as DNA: TGTGCCAGCAGTCGGGACTCCTACAATGAGCAGTTCTTC.